The source of this T cell receptor (beta chain) is a study of T cells in localized non-small cell lung cancer. The V and J ends lost 5 bases and 4 bases, in that order; junction bases with no gene match: 5. The CDR3 runs 14 residues. The V gene's germline CDR1 is SGHNT and CDR2 YENEEA. Assay used: immunoSEQ multiplex PCR; TCRdb lists only in-frame clones, some missing. Altogether hundreds of clones are present, roughly 19% being singletons, with the ten largest covering over 8%. This clone was counted a few times. The source material was lung tumor tissue, sampled before any cancer treatment. The chain combines TRBV11-3 with TRBJ1-1; 9 nucleotides line up with TRBD1. This TCR derives from a male donor aged 60 or older with stage III squamous cell lung carcinoma. The CDR3 DNA sequence: TGTGCCAGCAGCGTACAGGGGGCCCTCACTGAAGCTTTCTTT. This translates into CASSVQGALTEAFF.